The 3 T cell receptor beta chains in this list originate from one sample, sequenced in a study of shared clonotypes between healthy human individuals. TCRdb's copy holds only in-frame clones and misses some; the assay was immunoSEQ multiplex PCR. The data contain about 1.5 million clones, nearly 99% of them singletons. The sample was naive CD4+ T cells sorted from blood. Subset described: CD45RA+ positively selected. Every receptor here comes from a man aged 25-40 years in good health.

This chain joins TRBV9 and TRBJ1-1; no definite D call. V was trimmed by 0 bases and J by 0 bases, leaving 12 bases between them. The germline V gene encodes CDR1 SGDLS and CDR2 YYNGEE. This CDR3 has 16 residues. This chain's CDR3 is CASSVGVVDLNTEAFF. In nucleotides, the CDR3 is TGTGCCAGCAGCGTAGGGGTTGTGGATCTGAACACTGAAGCTTTCTTT.

Only one count was recorded for this clone. The V call is TRBV14, the J call TRBJ2-3; 7 bases align to TRBD2. CDR1 is SGHDN, CDR2 FVKESK, per germline. This CDR3 is 13 amino acids long. The junction had 7 bases not matched to a gene; V was cut back by 1 base and J by 12 bases. The CDR3 sequence: CASSQVRTRSQYF. DNA of the CDR3: TGTGCCAGCAGCCAAGTTCGGACTAGGTCCCAGTATTTT.

The gene calls are TRBV10-2 and TRBJ2-2, with 12 bases fitting TRBD2. The CDR3 is 15 residues long. V shed 3 bases, J shed 7 bases, and the junction held 3 bases outside the gene matches. Germline CDR1 and CDR2: WSHSY and SAAADI. CDR3 amino acids: CASSELAGGIGELFF. The CDR3 nucleotides read TGCGCCAGCAGTGAACTAGCGGGAGGAATCGGGGAGCTGTTTTTT.